Below are 23 T cell receptor beta chains sequenced from a single sample in a study of patients and donors after allogeneic stem cell transplantation. TCRdb fed the RT-PCR reads into MiXCR, producing one record per CDR3 protein. The sample yields 110,000 or so distinct CDR3 sequences, 35% seen once. The sample was blood, either unsorted or a sorted T cell fraction (not recorded which). The receptors shown here come from a human donor who was either an allogeneic HSCT recipient or a stem cell or donor lymphocyte infusion donor (not recorded which). It is not recorded whose cells these are; they may come from a transplant donor.

The chain carries TRBV9 and TRBJ2-5; 7 bases line up with TRBD2. Unmatched junction bases numbered 0, after V lost 2 bases and J lost 2 bases. Per germline, CDR1 SGDLS and CDR2 YYNGEE. This CDR3 region has 13 residues. The CDR3 nucleotides are TGTGCCAGCAGCGTTAGCGGGCAAGAGACCCAGTACTTC. Its protein product is CASSVSGQETQYF.

The sample holds many counts of this clonotype. The rearrangement links TRBV7-2 to TRBJ1-2; D is undetermined. Trimming stripped 5 bases from V and 7 bases from J, with 11 bases between. Looked up from germline, CDR1 is SGHTA and CDR2 is FQGNSA. CDR3 length equals 12 residues. CDR3 sequence (DNA): TGTGCCAGCAGCCCTCAGAGTGGTGGCTACACCTTC. Translation: CASSPQSGGYTF.

The chain is built from TRBV20-1 and TRBJ1-5, with D possibly being TRBD1 (5 bases). The CDR3 extends over 16 amino acids. Germline V CDR1 and CDR2: DFQATT, SNEGSKA (reference sequence). The V end lost 1 base, the J end lost 0 bases, and 13 bases lay between the germline ends. The CDR3 is CSARVSRGNSNQPQHF. CDR3 DNA sequence: TGCAGTGCTAGAGTATCGAGGGGCAATAGCAATCAGCCCCAGCATTTT.

This clonotype occurred a few times. V is TRBV12-3 or TRBV12-4 and J is TRBJ1-5; perhaps TRBD1 as D (5 bases). The ends were cut back, 5 bases at V and 2 bases at J, with 16 bases in the middle. The CDR3 consists of 16 residues. The DNA of the CDR3 is TGTGCCAGCAGTCCGTTGGGGGGTCGAGGCAATCAGCCCCAGCATTTT. As protein: CASSPLGGRGNQPQHF.

For the CDR3, the DNA is TGCGCCAGCAGCTTGACGGCCGCAGAGACCCAGTACTTC. Protein sequence: CASSLTAAETQYF. This chain connects TRBV5-1 to TRBJ2-5; D gene uncertain. The length of the CDR3 is 13 residues. Germline CDR1 SGHRS, CDR2 YFSETQ. V lost 1 base to trimming and J lost 4 bases, with 8 bases between them.

This clonotype was found once. The chain employs TRBV7-2 and TRBJ2-2, with TRBD2 matching over 7 bases. The ends lost 4 bases at V and 4 bases at J; junction bases unmatched: 6. This CDR3 region has 15 residues. Germline V gene lookup returns CDR1 SGHTA and CDR2 FQGNSA. The CDR3 reads CASSYPGTTTGELFF. The DNA of the CDR3 is TGTGCCAGCAGCTATCCCGGGACTACCACCGGGGAGCTGTTTTTT.

This clonotype was observed many times. The CDR3 is CASSVPGGSGYTF. The CDR3 nucleotides are TGTGCCAGCAGCGTCCCTGGGGGAAGTGGCTACACCTTC. V and J are TRBV9 and TRBJ1-2; a weak D match, TRBD1 (5 bases). Germline values: CDR1 SGDLS, CDR2 YYNGEE. The length of the CDR3 is 13 residues. V lost 2 bases, J lost 7 bases, and 12 bases lay in between.

The rearrangement uses TRBV12-3 or TRBV12-4 and TRBJ1-1; D might be TRBD1 (5 bases). Trimming left V 6 bases short and J 4 bases short, with 12 bases between. The CDR3 sequence is 13 residues long. CDR3 DNA: TGTGCCAGCAGGAGGGGTGTTGGCACTGAAGCTTTCTTT. Translation gives CASRRGVGTEAFF.

This clonotype has more than one count but fewer than ten. The genes are TRBV5-1 and TRBJ2-5, with 7 nucleotides matching TRBD1. The CDR3 totals 15 residues. With 0 bases clipped from V and 2 bases from J, the junction kept 4 bases outside the gene matches. Germline values: CDR1 SGHRS, CDR2 YFSETQ. Written as DNA, the CDR3 is TGCGCCAGCAGCTTGGACGGGACAGTACAAGAGACCCAGTACTTC. Translating gives CASSLDGTVQETQYF.

In its sample, this clonotype was seen a few times. V and J are TRBV5-6 and TRBJ1-5; D perhaps matches TRBD1 (5 bases). V lost 2 bases and J 3 bases, leaving 9 bases between the germline ends. This CDR3 region has 14 residues. The germline gives CDR1 SGHDT, CDR2 YYEEEE. CDR3 coding DNA: TGTGCCAGCAGCTTACGACAGACCAATCAGCCCCAGCATTTT. Protein: CASSLRQTNQPQHF.

The chain links TRBV21-1 to TRBJ2-1; the DNA was not used to check the table's D call, TRBD1. TRBV21-1 is recorded as a pseudogene. The CDR3 spans 12 residues. The CDR3 loop reads CASDRRGLEQFF. CDR3 nucleotides: TGTGCCAGCGACCGCAGGGGGCTTGAGCAGTTCTTC.

There are a few counts of this clonotype. The rearrangement links TRBV20-1 to TRBJ2-3, with D possibly TRBD2 on 7 matching bases. There are 14 residues in the CDR3. V lost 8 bases and J lost 8, with 23 bases in between. Germline V gene data show CDR1 as DFQATT and CDR2 as SNEGSKA (reference sequence). CDR3 region: CSSPKGEGLGTQYF. In DNA form, the CDR3 reads TGCAGTTCCCCCAAGGGGGAGGGCCTCGGTACGCAGTATTTT.

V is TRBV20-1 and J is TRBJ2-1; D is unresolved. The ends were cut back, 4 bases at V and 2 bases at J, with 6 bases in the middle. CDR1 DFQATT and CDR2 SNEGSKA come from the germline V gene (reference sequence). This CDR3 is 12 amino acids long. CDR3 nucleotide sequence: TGCAGTGCTATACGGGCCTACAATGAGCAGTTCTTC. Protein sequence: CSAIRAYNEQFF.

The chain links TRBV29-1 to TRBJ2-7; tentative D call: TRBD2 (5 bases). This CDR3 has 15 residues. V shed 4 bases and J shed 2 bases, with 18 bases lying between them. The germline V gene encodes CDR1 SQVTM and CDR2 ANQGSEA. The CDR3 sequence: CSVASAGNYPYEQYF. In DNA, the CDR3 is TGCAGCGTTGCATCGGCGGGCAACTATCCCTACGAGCAGTACTTC.

In its sample, this clonotype was seen a few times. The chain links TRBV5-1 to TRBJ2-5; D not certain. CDR1 and CDR2 (germline): SGHRS, YFSETQ. The CDR3 length is 14 residues. With 2 bases removed from V and 1 base from J, the gap between germline ends came to 9 bases. The CDR3: CASSFSGPQETQYF. DNA for the CDR3: TGCGCCAGCAGCTTCTCAGGCCCCCAAGAGACCCAGTACTTC. Full variable domain (outside the CDR3, taken from reference TRBV5-1 and TRBJ2-5): KAGVTQTPRYLIKTRGQQVTLSCSPISGHRSVSWYQQTPGQGLQFLFEYFSETQRNKGNFPGRFSGRQFSNSRSEMNVSTLELGDSALYLCASSFSGPQETQYFGPGTRLLVL.

This sequence joins TRBV11-2 and TRBJ1-2; the D gene is possibly TRBD1 (5 bases). V lost 5 bases and J lost 8, with 21 bases in between. CDR1 and CDR2 from the germline V gene are SGHAT and FQNNGV. The CDR3 runs to 15 residues. CDR3 sequence (DNA): TGTGCCAGCAGCCCCATCCGGGACCGCAGGAAGGGCTACACCTTC. This sequence encodes CASSPIRDRRKGYTF. Looking up the rest from reference TRBV11-2 and TRBJ1-2 gives the full variable domain: EAGVAQSPRYKIIEKRQSVAFWCNPISGHATLYWYQQILGQGPKLLIQFQNNGVVDDSQLPKDRFSAERLKGVDSTLKIQPAKLEDSAVYLCASSPIRDRRKGYTFGSGTRLTVV.

This clonotype showed up just a few times. The chain joins TRBV25-1 to TRBJ1-2; TRBD1 matches 7 bases. V was clipped by 8 bases and J by 2 bases; unmatched bases: 2. The germline V gene has CDR1 MGHDK and CDR2 SYGVNS. CDR3 length: 12 amino acids. DNA of the CDR3: TGTGCCAGCCGGGGACAGAACTATGGCTACACCTTC. Its protein product is CASRGQNYGYTF.

As DNA, the CDR3 is TGTGCCAGCGGGAATTCAAGAACCCTCTATGGCTACACCTTC. Its translation is CASGNSRTLYGYTF. This sequence joins TRBV7-9 and TRBJ1-2, with D unclear. The CDR3 is made up of 14 amino acids. The ends were cut back, 8 bases at V and 4 bases at J, with 17 bases in the middle. The germline V gene has CDR1 SEHNR and CDR2 FQNEAQ (reference sequence).

The chain carries TRBV5-1 and TRBJ2-5; TRBD2 matches at 7 bases. CDR3 length: 15 amino acids. Unmatched junction bases numbered 11, after V lost 4 bases and J lost 5 bases. Germline V gives CDR1 SGHRS, CDR2 YFSETQ. The CDR3 here is CASSGTAGVKETQYF. The CDR3 nucleotides are TGCGCCAGCAGCGGCACGGCGGGAGTGAAGGAGACCCAGTACTTC.

The table lists this clonotype with a count of one. The V call is TRBV28, the J call TRBJ1-1; D may be TRBD1 (6 bases). The CDR3 has 13 residues. Germline V CDR1 and CDR2: MDHEN, SYDVKM. The V end was cut by 6 bases, the J end by 7 bases, with 15 bases between. Here the CDR3 reads CASSDTGKGEAFF. Written as DNA, the CDR3 is TGTGCCAGCAGCGATACAGGGAAGGGTGAAGCTTTCTTT. Together with reference TRBV28 and TRBJ1-1, the CDR3 gives the full variable domain: DVKVTQSSRYLVKRTGEKVFLECVQDMDHENMFWYRQDPGLGLRLIYFSYDVKMKEKGDIPEGYSVSREKKERFSLILESASTNQTSMYLCASSDTGKGEAFFGQGTRLTVV.

The rearrangement uses TRBV29-1 and TRBJ2-7, with D perhaps TRBD1 (5 bases). CDR1 and CDR2 from the germline V gene are SQVTM and ANQGSEA. The CDR3 sequence is 15 residues long. Trimming left V 4 bases short and J 7 bases short, with 23 bases between. CDR3 loop: CSVAVQGGAWREQYF. DNA of the CDR3: TGCAGCGTTGCGGTTCAAGGTGGGGCCTGGCGGGAGCAGTACTTC.

This clonotype was counted only a few times. The chain uses TRBV29-1 and TRBJ2-1, with D hard to call. CDR3 size: 11 residues. V was pared by 6 bases and J by 9 bases, with 12 bases between. Germline V gene data show CDR1 as SQVTM and CDR2 as ANQGSEA. The CDR3 sequence: CSVGPRVEQFF. The CDR3 DNA sequence: TGCAGCGTGGGCCCTAGGGTTGAGCAGTTCTTC.

The chain uses TRBV24-1 and TRBJ2-1, with a weak D call TRBD2 (7 bases). Trimming cost V 9 bases and J 8 bases, with 22 bases left between them. Germline values: CDR1 KGHDR, CDR2 SFDVKD. The CDR3 spans 15 residues. The CDR3 reads CATSGRDKHGDEQFF. The CDR3 DNA reads as TGTGCCACCTCTGGGAGGGACAAACACGGCGATGAGCAGTTCTTC.